A single sample gave rise to the 26 T cell receptor beta chains below, sequenced in a study of T cell responses to AZD1222 COVID-19 vaccine. TCRdb keeps only in-frame clones here, not all; method: immunoSEQ multiplex PCR. The sample has under 200,000 clones; almost 95% are singletons. The input for sequencing was peripheral blood, taken on day 0 of AZD1222 vaccination. These receptors were obtained from an adult in good health.

The chain links TRBV12-3 or TRBV12-4 to TRBJ1-5, with D perhaps matching TRBD1 (5 bases). The CDR3 totals 12 residues. Trimming left V 9 bases short and J 3 bases short, with 9 bases between. CDR3 nucleotides: TGTGCCAGTGGGGGGAACAATCAGCCCCAGCATTTT. Translating it yields CASGGNNQPQHF.

The V and J genes are TRBV5-5 and TRBJ1-5, with no clear D. With 4 bases removed from V and 6 bases from J, the gap between germline ends came to 17 bases. The CDR3 is 15 residues long. Germline CDR1 and CDR2: SGHKS and YYEKEE (reference sequence). The CDR3 loop is CASSPTLGMAQPQHF. In DNA, the CDR3 is TGTGCCAGCAGCCCGACGCTTGGGATGGCTCAGCCCCAGCATTTT.

This clone was picked up a small number of times. V usage is TRBV7-9 and J usage is TRBJ2-7; D not resolved. The CDR3 runs to 14 residues. V lost 1 base and J lost 5, with 12 bases in between. The V gene's germline CDR1 is SEHNR and CDR2 FQNEAQ (reference sequence). In nucleotides, the CDR3 is TGTGCCAGCAGCTTAGGAGATGGAGTTCACGAGCAGTACTTC. Translated: CASSLGDGVHEQYF.

This clone was recorded once. The rearrangement uses TRBV7-9 and TRBJ1-1, with TRBD1 matching over 8 bases. Germline CDR1 and CDR2: SEHNR and FQNEAQ (reference sequence). This CDR3 contains 12 residues. J lost 14 bases, V lost 1 base, and 6 bases had no gene match. The CDR3 bases are TGTGCCAGCAGCTTAGATAATCGACAGGGGTTCTTT. It yields the protein CASSLDNRQGFF.

The chain links TRBV28 to TRBJ1-2, with 9 bases identical to TRBD1. V lost 6 bases to trimming and J lost 4 bases; unmatched junction nucleotides: 6. CDR3 size: 14 residues. Germline CDR1 is MDHEN and CDR2 is SYDVKM. The CDR3 bases are TGTGCCAGCAGAACCGGGACAGGGATCTATGGCTACACCTTC. It translates to CASRTGTGIYGYTF.

This clone was detected only once. The V call is TRBV6-6, the J call TRBJ1-1; D is perhaps TRBD1 (5 bases). The CDR3 covers 13 residues. Trimming left V 6 bases short and J 1 base short, with 9 bases between. CDR1 is MNHNY and CDR2 is SVGAGI in the germline V gene (reference sequence). CDR3: CASSQGWNTEAFF. The CDR3, as DNA: TGTGCCAGCAGCCAGGGCTGGAACACTGAAGCTTTCTTT.

The chain recombines TRBV7-3 with TRBJ2-2, with D possibly TRBD1 on 6 matching bases. CDR3 length: 15 residues. Trimming removed 5 bases from V and 6 bases from J, with 16 bases in between. Germline CDR1 SGHTA, CDR2 FQGTGA. This CDR3 reads CASSPSAQGSGELFF. As DNA, the CDR3 is TGTGCCAGCAGCCCTAGTGCACAGGGCTCCGGGGAGCTGTTTTTT.

This rearrangement joins TRBV7-2 to TRBJ2-3, with TRBD2 matching over 10 bases. Germline CDR1 SGHTA, CDR2 FQGNSA. The CDR3 is 19 amino acids. With 4 bases clipped from V and 5 bases from J, the junction kept 18 bases outside the gene matches. Here the CDR3 reads CASSYGGRTSGFPRDTQYF. The CDR3 nucleotides read TGTGCCAGCAGCTATGGGGGGCGGACTAGCGGATTCCCCAGAGATACGCAGTATTTT.

The count of this clone is one. This chain connects TRBV7-3 to TRBJ2-7; 8 positions agree with TRBD1. The J segment lost 1 base and the V segment lost 8 bases, leaving 10 bases of the junction unmatched. CDR3 size: 15 residues. The germline V gene has CDR1 SGHTA and CDR2 FQGTGA. The CDR3 nucleotides read TGTGCCAGCGCCCCGGACAGGGTTTTATCCTACGAGCAGTACTTC. Translated: CASAPDRVLSYEQYF.

The rearrangement uses TRBV9 and TRBJ1-2; D is ambiguous. Germline-derived CDR1 and CDR2 are SGDLS and YYNGEE. The CDR3 loop spans 13 amino acids. V was cut by 2 bases and J by 4 bases, with 9 bases left in between. Written as DNA, the CDR3 is TGTGCCAGCAGCGTGACCGTAAGCTATGGCTACACCTTC. Translated: CASSVTVSYGYTF.

This clone has only one observation. The chain couples TRBV30 to TRBJ1-3; D gene ambiguous. This CDR3 has 14 amino acids. CDR1 is GTSNPN and CDR2 is SVGIG in the germline V gene (reference sequence). Trimming left V 3 bases short and J 4 bases short, with 13 bases between. The CDR3 spells CAWREGNVGNTIYF. The CDR3 bases are TGTGCCTGGAGGGAAGGGAATGTAGGAAACACCATATATTTT. Filled out from reference TRBV30 and TRBJ1-3, the complete variable domain reads SQTIHQWPATLVQPVGSPLSLECTVEGTSNPNLYWYRQAAGRGLQLLFYSVGIGQISSEVPQNLSASRPQDRQFILSSKKLLLSDSGFYLCAWREGNVGNTIYFGEGSWLTVV.

The V and J genes are TRBV3-1 (or the pseudogene TRBV3-2) and TRBJ1-5; no definite D call. The CDR3 totals 14 residues. Trimming removed 0 bases from V and 5 bases from J, with 8 bases in between. Germline V gene lookup returns CDR1 LGHDT and CDR2 YNNKEL (reference sequence). The CDR3 region is CASSQDRVYQPQHF. In DNA form, the CDR3 reads TGTGCCAGCAGCCAAGATCGGGTCTATCAGCCCCAGCATTTT.

The J gene is TRBJ1-2, the V gene TRBV4-3; 8 bases map to TRBD1. With V trimmed by 4 bases and J by 2 bases, 3 bases remained unmatched. CDR3 size: 14 residues. Germline CDR1 is LGHNA and CDR2 is YSLEER. CDR3 sequence reads: CASSPTGANYGYTF. Written as DNA, the CDR3 is TGCGCCAGCAGCCCGACAGGGGCCAACTATGGCTACACCTTC.

The rearrangement uses TRBV5-5 and TRBJ2-3, with 7 bases lining up with TRBD1. Germline trimming cut 0 bases from V and 1 base from J; bases unmatched to any gene: 2. The CDR3 length is 15 residues. Germline CDR1 and CDR2: SGHKS and YYEKEE (reference sequence). For the CDR3, the DNA is TGTGCCAGCAGCTTGGGACAGGGTGGCACAGATACGCAGTATTTT. Its protein is CASSLGQGGTDTQYF.

The chain has TRBV7-2 and TRBJ1-4, with D possibly TRBD1 on 5 matching bases. The CDR3 contains 14 residues. The ends were cut back, 1 base at V and 8 bases at J, with 11 bases in the middle. Germline V gene sequence: CDR1 SGHTA, CDR2 FQGNSA. The CDR3 sequence is CASSLGQGREKLFF. CDR3 DNA: TGTGCCAGCAGCTTAGGGCAGGGTCGAGAAAAACTGTTTTTT.

The gene calls are TRBV9 and TRBJ2-2; D is possibly TRBD1 or TRBD2 (5 bases each). V dropped 4 bases and J dropped 2 bases, with 12 bases sitting between them. Germline V CDR1 and CDR2: SGDLS, YYNGEE. This CDR3 is 15 amino acids long. Here the CDR3 reads CASSIRDGNTGELFF. In nucleotides, the CDR3 is TGTGCCAGCAGCATCAGGGACGGAAACACCGGGGAGCTGTTTTTT.

The rearrangement joins TRBV3-1 (or the pseudogene TRBV3-2) to TRBJ1-4; 9 bases line up with TRBD1. The CDR3 runs 14 residues. Germline CDR1 reads LGHDT; CDR2 reads YNNKEL (reference sequence). The V segment lost 4 bases and the J segment 10 bases; nucleotides outside the gene matches: 7. CDR3 sequence (DNA): TGTGCCAGCAGCCCCGGGACAGGGTACGGAAAACTGTTTTTT. It yields the protein CASSPGTGYGKLFF.

The CDR3 loop reads CASSEATTRGGYTF. The CDR3, as DNA: TGTGCCAGCAGTGAAGCGACGACCAGGGGTGGCTACACCTTC. The V and J genes are TRBV6-1 and TRBJ1-2, with a tentative D call TRBD1 (6 bases). The V gene lost 0 bases and the J gene lost 7 bases, with 12 bases spanning the gap. The germline gives CDR1 MNHNS, CDR2 SASEGT. This CDR3 is built from 14 residues.

The V gene is TRBV10-3, the J gene TRBJ2-7; a possible D gene is TRBD2 (6 bases). Between the trimmed V and J ends, which lost 2 bases and 0 bases, there was a span of 14 bases. Germline V lookup: CDR1 ENHRY, CDR2 SYGVKD. The CDR3 is made up of 16 amino acids. The CDR3: CAISEPGGTNSYEQYF. In DNA, the CDR3 is TGTGCCATCAGTGAGCCCGGGGGTACTAACTCCTACGAGCAGTACTTC.

The chain uses TRBV7-2 and TRBJ2-1; possible D gene TRBD1, 6 bases. Trimming removed 10 bases at V and 2 bases at J, with 18 bases between. The CDR3 totals 15 residues. Germline CDR1 SGHTA, CDR2 FQGNSA. The CDR3 DNA sequence: TGTGCCACCTCAAATAGGGGGACCACCTACAATGAGCAGTTCTTC. The encoded protein is CATSNRGTTYNEQFF.

The genes are TRBV28 and TRBJ1-2; unclear D gene. The ends were cut back, 6 bases at V and 7 bases at J, with 15 bases in the middle. Per germline, CDR1 MDHEN and CDR2 SYDVKM. The CDR3 is 13 residues long. CDR3 sequence: CASSLTAGFGYTF. The CDR3 nucleotides are TGTGCCAGCAGCCTCACAGCTGGTTTTGGCTACACCTTC.

The genes are TRBV6-1 and TRBJ2-5, with D perhaps TRBD2 (7 bases). With 0 bases removed from V and 1 base from J, the gap between germline ends came to 18 bases. The germline gives CDR1 MNHNS, CDR2 SASEGT. This CDR3 contains 18 residues. In nucleotides, the CDR3 is TGTGCCAGCAGTGAAGCGCCACGGGGGGCCCCGGGCCAAGAGACCCAGTACTTC. Translating it yields CASSEAPRGAPGQETQYF.

V usage is TRBV2 and J usage is TRBJ2-2; TRBD2 matches 9 bases. Germline V gene sequence: CDR1 SNHLY, CDR2 FYNNEI. This CDR3 spans 17 amino acids. The junction had 15 bases not matched to a gene; V was cut back by 8 bases and J by 5 bases. The chain's CDR3 is CASPERVAGVRTGELFF. The DNA of the CDR3 is TGTGCCAGCCCCGAGAGGGTAGCGGGGGTTCGAACCGGGGAGCTGTTTTTT.

The chain uses TRBV3-1 (or the pseudogene TRBV3-2) and TRBJ1-2, with unresolved D. Per germline, CDR1 LGHDT and CDR2 YNNKEL (reference sequence). V dropped 3 bases and J dropped 4 bases, with 18 bases sitting between them. The CDR3 extends over 16 amino acids. The CDR3 bases are TGTGCCAGCAGCCATTTCGGGGTTGGTGGTGGCTATGGCTACACCTTC. This translates into CASSHFGVGGGYGYTF.

This chain links TRBV9 with TRBJ1-4; D is ambiguous. The CDR3 loop spans 13 amino acids. Germline V gene sequence: CDR1 SGDLS, CDR2 YYNGEE. V lost 4 bases to trimming and J lost 4 bases, with 8 bases between them. DNA of the CDR3: TGTGCCAGCAGCCCAAACAGTAATGAAAAACTGTTTTTT. It is translated as CASSPNSNEKLFF.

The chain links TRBV3-1 (or the pseudogene TRBV3-2) to TRBJ1-5; 7 positions match TRBD1. J gave up 6 bases and V 3 bases, and 5 bases lay outside the gene matches. CDR3 length equals 14 residues. Per the germline V gene, CDR1 is LGHDT and CDR2 is YNNKEL (reference sequence). The CDR3 region has the DNA TGTGCCAGCAGCCAGCGAGGGGGCGGTCAGCCCCAGCATTTT. The encoded protein is CASSQRGGGQPQHF.